Following are 9 T cell receptor beta chains from one sample sequenced in a study of T cells in Graves' hyperthyroidism and ophthalmopathy. RNA transcripts were the template for amplifying TCR beta CDR3 regions. Researchers ran a first-round RT-PCR on the TCR CDR3 using the HTBI primer set. One entry per CDR3 protein results from TCRdb running MiXCR on the multiplex PCR reads. Seen here are around 300,000 distinct CDR3 sequences, 11% to 15% observed once, and the top ten hold 20% to 25%. The sequenced sample consisted of blood. Receptor source: a woman aged 30 to 39 with Graves' hyperthyroidism.

This clonotype was picked up a small number of times. At one of its ends the junction is not consistent with the germline gene, which may arise from a read error. The DNA of the CDR3 is TGCGCCAGCAGTCAAGATAGGGAAACGGGCGATGAGCAGTTCTTC. Amino acid sequence: CASSQDRETGDEQFF. V is TRBV4-3 and J is TRBJ2-1; D remains ambiguous. The CDR3 runs 15 residues. Germline loops: CDR1 LGHNA, CDR2 YSLEER.

This clonotype was counted many times. The rearrangement uses TRBV7-8 and TRBJ1-6; the match to TRBD1 covers 7 bases. CDR1 SGHVS and CDR2 FQNEAQ come from the germline V gene. V lost 6 bases and J lost 8; bases outside the gene matches: 16. The CDR3 totals 17 residues. The CDR3 reads CASRRELPGQRDSPLHF. DNA for the CDR3: TGTGCCAGCAGACGCGAGTTACCGGGACAGCGAGATTCACCCCTCCACTTT.

This clonotype occurred many times. This CDR3 reads CASSPRQGRETQYF. DNA for the CDR3: TGTGCCAGCAGCCCAAGACAGGGTCGAGAGACCCAGTACTTC. The chain couples TRBV12-3 or TRBV12-4 to TRBJ2-5, with 7 bases aligning to TRBD1. The CDR3 length is 14 residues. V trimming: 6 bases; J trimming: 4 bases; junction bases outside the gene matches: 8.

This clonotype was seen more than once but under ten times. This rearrangement joins TRBV11-2 to TRBJ1-1; D is ambiguous. V gave up 4 bases and J gave up 11 bases, with 11 bases separating them. The CDR3 is made up of 11 amino acids. Germline loops: CDR1 SGHAT, CDR2 FQNNGV. CDR3: CASSSTPMAFF. CDR3 DNA sequence: TGTGCCAGCAGCTCGACACCAATGGCTTTCTTT.

V and J are TRBV29-1 and TRBJ2-7, with D possibly matching TRBD2 (6 bases). Trimming removed 6 bases at V and 5 bases at J, with 11 bases between. The CDR3 extends over 11 amino acids. The germline V gene encodes CDR1 SQVTM and CDR2 ANQGSEA. CDR3 DNA: TGCAGCGTCAAGGGAGGCCACGAGCAGTACTTC. Encoded protein: CSVKGGHEQYF.

This clonotype was counted many times. Here the CDR3 reads CSASEAKGINQPQHF. CDR3 coding DNA: TGCAGTGCTAGTGAAGCTAAGGGAATCAATCAGCCCCAGCATTTT. The V call is TRBV20-1, the J call TRBJ1-5; D is uncertain. The CDR3 sequence is 15 residues long. V was shortened by 3 bases and J by 3 bases, with 15 bases between the two germline ends. CDR1 DFQATT and CDR2 SNEGSKA come from the germline V gene (reference sequence).

This clonotype was seen only a few times. The V and J genes are TRBV18 and TRBJ2-3; 8 bases fit TRBD1. Germline V lookup: CDR1 KGHSH, CDR2 LQKENI. This CDR3 contains 19 residues. After removal of 0 bases from V and 1 base from J, the junction contained 12 bases not matched to a gene. This CDR3 is CASSPPRTGRFLGTDTQYF. Here the CDR3 DNA reads TGTGCCAGCTCACCACCCAGGACAGGGAGATTTTTGGGCACAGATACGCAGTATTTT.

V gene TRBV27 combines with J gene TRBJ2-7; D is perhaps TRBD1 (6 bases). From germline, CDR1 is MNHEY and CDR2 SMNVEV (reference sequence). CDR3 length equals 15 residues. The V gene lost 1 base and the J gene lost 9 bases, with 19 bases spanning the gap. The CDR3 region is CASSLFQDRRLRQYF. In DNA, the CDR3 is TGTGCCAGCAGTTTATTCCAGGACAGACGACTAAGGCAGTACTTC.

This clonotype was counted between two and nine times. The V gene is TRBV12-3 or TRBV12-4, the J gene TRBJ1-2; TRBD1 aligns across 8 bases. With V trimmed by 7 bases and J by 7 bases, 14 bases remained unmatched. This CDR3 spans 15 amino acids. In nucleotides, the CDR3 is TGTGCCAGCATTGTGAGGATGTCAGGGGGCCTTGGCTACACCTTC. Amino acids: CASIVRMSGGLGYTF.